One and the same sample provided the 10 T cell receptor beta chains below, sequenced in a study of blood T cell repertoires in COVID-19. The method was immunoSEQ multiplex PCR; TCRdb's version includes in-frame clones alone and lacks a portion of them. The sample records roughly 350,000 clones, 88% being singletons. The specimen sequenced was peripheral blood. These receptors came from a woman in her sixties or seventies with COVID-19, enrolled during active disease.

The rearrangement uses TRBV18 and TRBJ2-6; D not resolved. CDR1 KGHSH and CDR2 LQKENI come from the germline V gene. The length of the CDR3 is 16 residues. V lost 4 bases to trimming and J lost 0 bases, with 10 bases between them. This CDR3 reads CASSLMADSGANVLTF. The CDR3 coding sequence is TGTGCCAGCTCACTGATGGCAGACTCTGGGGCCAACGTCCTGACTTTC.

V usage is TRBV27 and J usage is TRBJ2-2; 9 bases match TRBD1. This CDR3 contains 15 residues. The germline V gene encodes CDR1 MNHEY and CDR2 SMNVEV (reference sequence). The V gene end was trimmed by 5 bases and the J gene end by 5 bases; junction bases not matched to a gene: 6. The CDR3 is CASSRDRVKTGELFF. In DNA, the CDR3 is TGTGCCAGCAGTCGGGACAGGGTAAAAACCGGGGAGCTGTTTTTT.

This chain joins TRBV5-1 and TRBJ2-3; no clear D. Germline assignment: CDR1 SGHRS and CDR2 YFSETQ. The CDR3 has 16 residues. The V and J ends lost 0 bases and 6 bases respectively, with 17 bases between them. The CDR3 spells CASSLARVSPRDTQYF. DNA for the CDR3: TGCGCCAGCAGCTTGGCCCGGGTCTCACCAAGGGATACGCAGTATTTT. Full variable domain (missing parts from reference TRBV5-1 and TRBJ2-3): KAGVTQTPRYLIKTRGQQVTLSCSPISGHRSVSWYQQTPGQGLQFLFEYFSETQRNKGNFPGRFSGRQFSNSRSEMNVSTLELGDSALYLCASSLARVSPRDTQYFGPGTRLTVL.

The chain uses TRBV6-5 and TRBJ2-7; TRBD1 agrees at 9 bases. The CDR3 consists of 15 residues. Germline CDR1 is MNHEY and CDR2 is SVGAGI. After removal of 6 bases from V and 0 bases from J, the junction contained 6 bases not matched to a gene. The CDR3: CASSTTGGASYEQYF. Written as DNA, the CDR3 is TGTGCCAGCAGCACAACAGGGGGCGCCTCCTACGAGCAGTACTTC.

This chain links TRBV7-2 with TRBJ2-7; tentative D call: TRBD2 (6 bases). Germline-derived CDR1 and CDR2 are SGHTA and FQGNSA. The CDR3 has 14 amino acids. V was clipped by 1 base and J by 0 bases, with 7 bases between them. Written as DNA, the CDR3 is TGTGCCAGCAGCTTAGGGGGACTCTCCTACGAGCAGTACTTC. Translating it yields CASSLGGLSYEQYF.

The chain recombines TRBV7-9 with TRBJ1-1, with 9 nucleotides matching TRBD1. Looked up from germline, CDR1 is SEHNR and CDR2 is FQNEAQ (reference sequence). The CDR3 spans 17 residues. After removal of 4 bases from V and 0 bases from J, the junction contained 9 bases not matched to a gene. The CDR3 sequence is CASSSGQGSIMNTEAFF. The CDR3 coding sequence is TGTGCCAGCAGCTCCGGACAGGGGTCGATAATGAACACTGAAGCTTTCTTT.

J is TRBJ1-6 and V is TRBV30, with TRBD1 matching over 7 bases. The CDR3 runs to 16 residues. V lost 5 bases and J lost 9; bases outside the gene matches: 16. Germline loops: CDR1 GTSNPN, CDR2 SVGIG (reference sequence). CDR3 sequence (DNA): TGTGCCTGGCTACCACAGGGGTTTTTCTCGGGTTCACCCCTCCACTTT. Its protein is CAWLPQGFFSGSPLHF.

This rearrangement joins TRBV19 to TRBJ2-1; 10 nucleotides align to TRBD2. The CDR3 runs to 15 residues. In germline, CDR1 is LNHDA, CDR2 SQIVND (reference sequence). V was pared by 3 bases and J by 7 bases, with 6 bases of the junction left unmatched. The CDR3 DNA is TGTGCCAGTAGTATCGGTCTAGCGGGGGTAAATGAGCAGTTCTTC. It is translated as CASSIGLAGVNEQFF.

The chain carries TRBV9 and TRBJ1-1, with 12 bases fitting TRBD1. This CDR3 region has 17 residues. Looked up from germline, CDR1 is SGDLS and CDR2 is YYNGEE. With V trimmed by 0 bases and J by 3 bases, 6 bases remained unmatched. CDR3 region: CASSVAGTGGAYTEAFF. CDR3 sequence (DNA): TGTGCCAGCAGCGTAGCCGGGACAGGGGGCGCATACACTGAAGCTTTCTTT. The whole variable domain, filled in from reference TRBV9 and TRBJ1-1, reads DSGVTQTPKHLITATGQRVTLRCSPRSGDLSVYWYQQSLDQGLQFLIQYYNGEERAKGNILERFSAQQFPDLHSELNLSSLELGDSALYFCASSVAGTGGAYTEAFFGQGTRLTVV.

The V and J genes are TRBV7-2 and TRBJ2-7; D unclear. CDR1 is SGHTA, CDR2 FQGNSA, per germline. The germline V and J ends were trimmed by 5 bases and 2 bases, with 16 bases remaining between them. The CDR3 spans 15 residues. CDR3 sequence reads: CASSPTSDITYEQYF. The DNA for the CDR3 is TGTGCCAGCAGCCCTACCTCCGACATAACCTACGAGCAGTACTTC.